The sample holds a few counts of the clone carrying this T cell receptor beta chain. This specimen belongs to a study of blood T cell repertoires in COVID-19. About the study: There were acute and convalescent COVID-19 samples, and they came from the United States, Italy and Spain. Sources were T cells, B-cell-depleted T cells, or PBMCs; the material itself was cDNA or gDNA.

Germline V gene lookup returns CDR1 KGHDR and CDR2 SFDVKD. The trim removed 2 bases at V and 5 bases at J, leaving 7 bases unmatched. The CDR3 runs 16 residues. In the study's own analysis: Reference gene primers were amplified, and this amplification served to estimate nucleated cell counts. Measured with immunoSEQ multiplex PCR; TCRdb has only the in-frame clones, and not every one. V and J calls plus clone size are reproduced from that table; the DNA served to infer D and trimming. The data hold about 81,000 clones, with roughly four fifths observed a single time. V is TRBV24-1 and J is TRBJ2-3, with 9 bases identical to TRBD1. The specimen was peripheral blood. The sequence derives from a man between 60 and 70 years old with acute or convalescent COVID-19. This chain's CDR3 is CATSDSDRGAGDTQYF. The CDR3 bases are TGTGCCACCAGTGATTCCGACAGGGGGGCTGGAGATACGCAGTATTTT.